The entry that follows covers one T cell receptor beta chain sequence. Here immunoSEQ multiplex PCR was the method, and the copy in TCRdb shows in-frame clones only, minus some. The sample records approximately 30,000 clones, just under 80% being singletons. The record originates from a study of OX40 agonist ivuxolimab in advanced cancers. With 5 bases clipped from V and 7 bases from J, the junction kept 11 bases outside the gene matches. Germline loops: CDR1 SEHNR, CDR2 FQNEAQ (reference sequence). The CDR3 covers 15 residues. The rearrangement links TRBV7-9 to TRBJ1-2; 9 bases line up with TRBD1. The sample was CD4+ or CD8+ T cells sorted from blood, taken in a trial of the OX40 agonist ivuxolimab. This TCR came from an adult with an advanced solid tumor such as melanoma, head and neck, liver or kidney cancer. The CDR3 is CASSRGDREFSGYTF. Here the CDR3 DNA reads TGTGCCAGCAGCCGAGGGGACAGGGAGTTCTCTGGCTACACCTTC.